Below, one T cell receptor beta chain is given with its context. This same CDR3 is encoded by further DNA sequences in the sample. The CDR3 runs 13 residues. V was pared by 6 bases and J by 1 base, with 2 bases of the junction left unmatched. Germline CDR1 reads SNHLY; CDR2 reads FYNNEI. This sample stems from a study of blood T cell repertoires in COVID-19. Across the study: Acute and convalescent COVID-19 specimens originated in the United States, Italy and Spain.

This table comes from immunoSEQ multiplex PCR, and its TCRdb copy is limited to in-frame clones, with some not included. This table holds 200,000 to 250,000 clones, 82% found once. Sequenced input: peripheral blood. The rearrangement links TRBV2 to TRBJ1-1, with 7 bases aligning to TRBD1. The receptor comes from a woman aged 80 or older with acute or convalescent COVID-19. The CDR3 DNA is TGTGCCAGCAGAAGGACAGGGAACACTGAAGCTTTCTTT. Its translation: CASRRTGNTEAFF.